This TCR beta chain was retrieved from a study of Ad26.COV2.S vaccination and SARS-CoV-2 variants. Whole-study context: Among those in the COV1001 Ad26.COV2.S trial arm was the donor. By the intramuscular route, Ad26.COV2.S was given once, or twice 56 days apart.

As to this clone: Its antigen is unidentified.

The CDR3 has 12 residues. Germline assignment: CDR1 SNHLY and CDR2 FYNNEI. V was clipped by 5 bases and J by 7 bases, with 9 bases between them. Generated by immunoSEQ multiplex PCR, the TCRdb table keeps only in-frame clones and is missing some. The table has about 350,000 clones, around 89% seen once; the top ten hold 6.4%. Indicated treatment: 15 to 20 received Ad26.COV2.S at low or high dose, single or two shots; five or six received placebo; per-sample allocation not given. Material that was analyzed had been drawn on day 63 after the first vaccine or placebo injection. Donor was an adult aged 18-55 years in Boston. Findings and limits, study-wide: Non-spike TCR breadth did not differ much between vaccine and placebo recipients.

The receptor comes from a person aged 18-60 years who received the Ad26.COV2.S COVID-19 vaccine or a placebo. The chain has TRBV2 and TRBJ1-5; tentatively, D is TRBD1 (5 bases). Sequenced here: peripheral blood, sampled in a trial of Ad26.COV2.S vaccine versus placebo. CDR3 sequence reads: CASSIGGQPQHF. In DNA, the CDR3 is TGTGCCAGCAGTATTGGGGGGCAGCCCCAGCATTTT.